This TCR beta chain came from a study of control samples from healthy donors and cancer patients. The protocol was immunoSEQ multiplex PCR, while the TCRdb copy is restricted to in-frame clones and leaves out a portion. The data contain 150,000 to 200,000 clones, 70% to 90% of them singletons. The source is a man aged 25-45 years in good health. The sample comprised blood.

The CDR3 region is CAITQGGSPLHF. In DNA, the CDR3 is TGTGCCATCACGCAGGGCGGTTCACCCCTCCACTTT. The chain uses TRBV10-3 and TRBJ1-6; the D gene is possibly TRBD1 (5 bases). The CDR3 length is 12 residues. Germline V gene lookup returns CDR1 ENHRY and CDR2 SYGVKD. V lost 7 bases, J lost 9 bases, and 10 bases lay in between.